The following is a TCR beta chain sequence with its context. As yet, its antigen is unknown. From germline, CDR1 is MNHEY and CDR2 SMNVEV (reference sequence). V lost 0 bases and J 1 base, leaving 18 bases between the germline ends. This CDR3 has 18 amino acids. Use of 60 Vbeta and 13 Jbeta primers characterized the PCR. Per the original data handling: Later reanalysis found 60 million to 90 million unique TCR beta chains, roughly 10 million of them shared. Assay used: immunoSEQ multiplex PCR; TCRdb lists only in-frame clones, some missing. D and trimming come from the DNA, and the V and J calls and clone size come from that table. The sample contains about 160,000 clones, 79% of which appear only once. This entry comes from a study of cytomegalovirus exposure and HLA in healthy donors. Study results and caveats: It was reportedly the case that the classifier diagnosed cytomegalovirus status with high specificity and sensitivity.

The TCR originated in a man aged 40-49 years in good health and CMV-seronegative. Input material: PBMCs. This chain uses TRBV27 with TRBJ1-1; weak D call: TRBD1 (6 bases). The CDR3 reads CASSLSRAGAAWNTEAFF. The CDR3 DNA reads as TGTGCCAGCAGTTTATCCCGGGCGGGGGCAGCGTGGAACACTGAAGCTTTCTTT.